These 31 T cell receptor beta chains were sequenced from one sample in a study of identical twins. TCRdb re-analysed the 5' RACE reads in MiXCR, keeping a single row per CDR3 protein. Of 1.5 million to 2 million distinct CDR3 sequences listed, under 35% are singletons. The sample comprised cord blood. The receptor source for this set is a newborn girl in good health.

This clonotype has more than one count but fewer than ten. Its ends do not fully match the called genes, so a read error is possible. The chain's CDR3 is CSARGEVAKNVQYF. The CDR3 coding sequence is TGCAGTGCTAGAGGGGAAGTAGCCAAAAACGTTCAGTACTTC. The genes are TRBV20-1 and TRBJ2-4; D remains ambiguous. Germline CDR1 reads DFQATT; CDR2 reads SNEGSKA (reference sequence). This CDR3 comprises 14 residues.

The V call is TRBV4-2, the J call TRBJ2-2; no definite D call. The V and J ends lost 0 bases and 5 bases respectively, with 1 base between them. CDR1 is LGHNA and CDR2 is YNFKEQ in the germline V gene. The CDR3 length is 12 residues. This CDR3 is CASSQETGELFF. In nucleotides, the CDR3 is TGTGCCAGCAGCCAAGAAACCGGGGAGCTGTTTTTT.

This clonotype was recorded many times. This rearrangement joins TRBV10-3 to TRBJ1-2; D may be TRBD1 (6 bases). V gave up 7 bases and J gave up 3 bases, with 15 bases separating them. This CDR3 is built from 14 residues. CDR1 and CDR2 (germline): ENHRY, SYGVKD. Here the CDR3 reads CAIKTKGQHYGYTF. CDR3 coding DNA: TGTGCCATCAAGACTAAAGGACAGCACTATGGCTACACCTTC.

DNA of the CDR3: TGTGCCAGCAGCTTTGTTAGGGGTCCGTCGCACAATGAGCAGTTCTTC. Its protein is CASSFVRGPSHNEQFF. V is TRBV7-9 and J is TRBJ2-1; possible D gene TRBD1, 5 bases. The V and J ends lost 3 bases and 5 bases respectively, with 17 bases between them. The CDR3 is made up of 16 amino acids. Germline V gene sequence: CDR1 SEHNR, CDR2 FQNEAQ (reference sequence).

The CDR3 loop is CASSTQAGSSYNEQFF. CDR3 bases: TGTGCCAGCAGCACCCAAGCGGGCAGCTCCTACAATGAGCAGTTCTTC. V and J are TRBV7-8 and TRBJ2-1, with D perhaps matching TRBD2 (6 bases). Trimming took off 5 bases at V and 0 bases at J, with 14 bases between the two ends. The CDR3 is 16 amino acids. From germline, CDR1 is SGHVS and CDR2 FQNEAQ. The whole variable domain, filled in from reference TRBV7-8 and TRBJ2-1, reads GAGVSQSPRYKVAKRGQDVALRCDPISGHVSLFWYQQALGQGPEFLTYFQNEAQLDKSGLPSDRFFAERPEGSVSTLKIQRTQQEDSAVYLCASSTQAGSSYNEQFFGPGTRLTVL.

This clonotype occurred a few times. The chain links TRBV5-6 to TRBJ1-2, with 8 bases lining up with TRBD1. V gave up 1 base and J gave up 8 bases; unmatched junction bases: 13. Per germline, CDR1 SGHDT and CDR2 YYEEEE. This CDR3 spans 16 amino acids. The CDR3 loop reads CASSLTPGTGSPGYTF. CDR3 sequence (DNA): TGTGCCAGCAGCTTGACCCCCGGGACAGGTAGTCCGGGCTACACCTTC.

This clonotype was observed a handful of times. This chain uses TRBV14 with TRBJ1-1, with unresolved D. Germline V CDR1 and CDR2: SGHDN, FVKESK. Trimming removed 3 bases at V and 1 base at J, with 6 bases between. The CDR3 sequence is 13 residues long. The CDR3 reads CASSHERNTEAFF. DNA of the CDR3: TGTGCCAGCAGCCACGAGCGGAACACTGAAGCTTTCTTT.

The rearrangement links TRBV6-6 to TRBJ2-7; maybe TRBD1 (6 bases). Germline V gives CDR1 MNHNY, CDR2 SVGAGI (reference sequence). The CDR3 has 14 residues. Trimming shortened V by 8 bases and J by 2 bases, and 16 bases separated the two germline ends. DNA for the CDR3: TGTGCCAGCGGGAAGTCCGGACAGACCTACGAGCAGTACTTC. Protein sequence: CASGKSGQTYEQYF.

The chain links TRBV6-1 to TRBJ1-2; no clear D gene. V was shortened by 6 bases and J by 4 bases, with 9 bases between the two germline ends. CDR3 length: 12 amino acids. Germline V gene lookup returns CDR1 MNHNS and CDR2 SASEGT. The CDR3 nucleotides read TGTGCCAGCAGCCGGCCCAGCTATGGCTACACCTTC. Protein product: CASSRPSYGYTF.

The gene calls are TRBV20-1 and TRBJ2-3; D not certain. The germline V gene has CDR1 DFQATT and CDR2 SNEGSKA (reference sequence). There are 14 residues in the CDR3. V lost 6 bases to trimming and J lost 3 bases, with 16 bases between them. The CDR3: CSAVKQLGTDTQYF. The CDR3 DNA sequence: TGCAGTGCCGTGAAACAGTTGGGGACAGATACGCAGTATTTT.

This clonotype was seen repeatedly, ten times or more. The gene calls are TRBV29-1 and TRBJ2-1; weak D call: TRBD2 (6 bases). The V end lost 7 bases, the J end lost 7 bases, and 14 bases lay between the germline ends. The CDR3 runs to 12 residues. Germline assignment: CDR1 SQVTM and CDR2 ANQGSEA. The chain's CDR3 is CSATDRENEQFF. In DNA, the CDR3 is TGCAGCGCTACCGACCGGGAGAATGAGCAGTTCTTC.

This clonotype has a count of ten or more. The rearrangement joins TRBV12-3 or TRBV12-4 to TRBJ2-7; TRBD2 is a possible D gene (5 bases). V lost 6 bases, J lost 0 bases, and 12 bases lay in between. CDR3 size: 14 residues. CDR3 coding DNA: TGTGCCAGCAGCCTGAAACGGGGCTCCTACGAGCAGTACTTC. Its protein product is CASSLKRGSYEQYF.

This clonotype was detected only a few times. In DNA, the CDR3 is TGTGCCACCAGCAGAGATTCCCGACAGTATGGGGGTCAGCCCCAGCATTTT. Amino acid sequence: CATSRDSRQYGGQPQHF. The V and J genes are TRBV15 and TRBJ1-5, with TRBD1 as a possible D gene (5 bases). The V and J ends lost 0 bases and 6 bases respectively, with 18 bases between them. This CDR3 has 17 residues. Germline CDR1 reads LNHNV; CDR2 reads YYDKDF (reference sequence).

This clonotype has more than one count but fewer than ten. The chain is built from TRBV24-1 and TRBJ2-7; 8 bases fit TRBD1. Losses at the gene ends were 0 bases for V and 1 base for J; bases not matched to a gene: 10. CDR1 and CDR2 (germline): KGHDR, SFDVKD. The CDR3 runs to 18 residues. The CDR3 region is CATSDLGEAGQGSYEQYF. The CDR3, as DNA: TGTGCCACCAGTGATTTGGGGGAAGCCGGACAGGGATCCTACGAGCAGTACTTC.

The sample holds a few counts of this clonotype. This sequence joins TRBV27 and TRBJ2-5; TRBD1 agrees at 7 bases. This CDR3 has 13 amino acids. Trimming removed 3 bases from V and 4 bases from J; junction bases left unmatched: 2. Germline V gene data show CDR1 as MNHEY and CDR2 as SMNVEV (reference sequence). The CDR3 DNA sequence: TGTGCCAGCAGTTTTTACAGGGGAGAGACCCAGTACTTC. Encoded protein: CASSFYRGETQYF.

The CDR3 here is CATSGAGGIDEQYF. The DNA of the CDR3 is TGTGCCACCAGTGGAGCAGGGGGTATCGACGAGCAGTACTTC. The chain links TRBV24-1 to TRBJ2-4, with TRBD1 identical over 7 bases. The J call may be in error: the DNA end matches TRBJ2-7 better. The germline gives CDR1 KGHDR, CDR2 SFDVKD. This CDR3 is 14 amino acids long.

In DNA form, the CDR3 reads TGCGCCAGCAGCCCCCGAGGGACAGCCTCGAACACTGAAGCTTTCTTT. Translation gives CASSPRGTASNTEAFF. This chain uses TRBV4-1 with TRBJ1-1, with TRBD1 matching 7 bases. J was trimmed by 1 base and V by 4 bases; bases with no gene match: 9. CDR1 and CDR2 (germline): MGHRA, YSYEKL. This CDR3 comprises 16 residues.

V usage is TRBV6-1 and J usage is TRBJ2-1, with D uncertain. The V gene's germline CDR1 is MNHNS and CDR2 SASEGT. The CDR3 sequence is 11 residues long. Trimming removed 5 bases at V and 9 bases at J, with 8 bases between. CDR3 nucleotides: TGTGCCAGCAGTTGGAGCGCTGAGCAGTTCTTC. It yields the protein CASSWSAEQFF.

The rearrangement uses TRBV20-1 and TRBJ2-5; no clear D. The DNA end is more similar to TRBJ2-7, so the J call may be wrong. Germline CDR1 reads DFQATT; CDR2 reads SNEGSKA (reference sequence). The CDR3 spans 10 residues. The DNA for the CDR3 is TGCAGTGCTTCCGAGTCCGAGCAGTACTTC. Its protein product is CSASESEQYF.

The chain is built from TRBV28 and TRBJ2-4; D is unclear. The CDR3 contains 13 residues. CDR1 is MDHEN, CDR2 SYDVKM, per germline. V was pared by 0 bases and J by 2 bases, with 2 bases between. The CDR3 coding sequence is TGTGCCAGCAGTTTATGGACCAAAAACATTCAGTACTTC. Translated, it gives CASSLWTKNIQYF.

The genes are TRBV5-1 and TRBJ1-5; D not resolved. Trimming stripped 5 bases from V and 4 bases from J, with 13 bases between. Germline CDR1 reads SGHRS; CDR2 reads YFSETQ. This CDR3 has 14 residues. CDR3 sequence (DNA): TGCGCCAGCAGTCAAGATGGCCTAAATCAGCCCCAGCATTTT. This encodes CASSQDGLNQPQHF.

The chain has TRBV2 and TRBJ1-2; 7 bases are shared with TRBD1. The CDR3 sequence is 15 residues long. The germline gives CDR1 SNHLY, CDR2 FYNNEI. The V segment lost 6 bases and the J segment 2 bases; nucleotides outside the gene matches: 9. The CDR3: CASSYYLTGNYGYTF. CDR3 DNA sequence: TGTGCCAGCAGCTACTACTTGACAGGGAACTATGGCTACACCTTC.

The chain uses TRBV20-1 and TRBJ2-7, with TRBD1 as a possible D gene (6 bases). The CDR3 spans 11 residues. From germline, CDR1 is DFQATT and CDR2 SNEGSKA (reference sequence). Trimming shortened V by 6 bases and J by 6 bases, and 12 bases separated the two germline ends. The CDR3 loop reads CSAPGQSEQYF. The CDR3 DNA reads as TGCAGTGCCCCCGGACAGTCCGAGCAGTACTTC.

V usage is TRBV4-2 and J usage is TRBJ2-1, with D possibly being TRBD2 (7 bases). The V gene's germline CDR1 is LGHNA and CDR2 YNFKEQ. This CDR3 has 17 residues. Trimming left V 0 bases short and J 3 bases short, with 15 bases between. The CDR3 is CASSQDPAGAYYNEQFF. In nucleotides, the CDR3 is TGTGCCAGCAGCCAAGACCCGGCGGGGGCGTACTACAATGAGCAGTTCTTC.

The chain carries TRBV12-3 or TRBV12-4 and TRBJ1-4, with 8 bases lining up with TRBD1. The CDR3 spans 14 residues. V was clipped by 7 bases and J by 4 bases; unmatched bases: 5. CDR3 loop: CASTPDRVNEKLFF. CDR3 bases: TGTGCCAGCACCCCGGACAGGGTTAATGAAAAACTGTTTTTT.

The rearrangement joins TRBV10-3 to TRBJ2-3, with TRBD1 matching over 7 bases. The CDR3 is 15 residues long. CDR1 and CDR2 from the germline V gene are ENHRY and SYGVKD. V shed 3 bases, J shed 3 bases, and the junction held 6 bases outside the gene matches. The CDR3 DNA is TGTGCCATCAGTGATGCAGGGGGAAGAACAGATACGCAGTATTTT. Protein: CAISDAGGRTDTQYF.

V and J are TRBV30 and TRBJ2-6, with D unclear. The CDR3 runs to 12 residues. CDR1 GTSNPN and CDR2 SVGIG come from the germline V gene (reference sequence). V gave up 4 bases and J gave up 4 bases, with 5 bases separating them. The CDR3 DNA follows: TGTGCCTGGACCAGGGGGGCCAACGTCCTGACTTTC. The encoded protein is CAWTRGANVLTF.

This clonotype was seen a handful of times. The chain recombines TRBV5-8 with TRBJ2-1; D possibly uses TRBD1 or TRBD2 (5 bases each). V was trimmed by 7 bases and J by 9 bases, leaving 20 bases between them. This CDR3 has 14 residues. The germline gives CDR1 SGHTS, CDR2 YDEGEE. CDR3 nucleotides: TGTGCCAGCCGACCTTGGGGAGCAGACAGTGAGCAGTTCTTC. Protein product: CASRPWGADSEQFF.

This clonotype has more than one count but fewer than ten. This chain connects TRBV3-1 to TRBJ2-7, with no clear D. V was cut by 4 bases and J by 6 bases, with 10 bases left in between. The CDR3 contains 12 residues. CDR1 is LGHDT, CDR2 YNNKEL, per germline (reference sequence). CDR3 DNA sequence: TGTGCCAGCAGCCCCAACCCCTGCGAGCAGTACTTC. Amino acids: CASSPNPCEQYF.

This clonotype turned up a few times. One end of the junction is discordant with germline, which a read error may explain. This chain connects TRBV10-3 to TRBJ2-4; possibly TRBD2 for D (6 bases). This CDR3 is 19 amino acids long. Germline lookup yields CDR1 ENHRY and CDR2 SYGVKD. CDR3 in amino acids: CAISESTGPASLAKTIQYF. The CDR3 bases are TGTGCCATCAGTGAGTCGACGGGGCCGGCCTCACTAGCCAAAACCATTCAGTACTTC.

Many counts were recorded for this clonotype. The rearrangement joins TRBV29-1 to TRBJ1-2, with 7 bases matching TRBD1. Germline assignment: CDR1 SQVTM and CDR2 ANQGSEA. The CDR3 spans 11 residues. J gave up 8 bases and V 7 bases, and 7 bases lay outside the gene matches. The CDR3 nucleotides are TGCAGCGCCTGGGACAGTAGAGGCTACACCTTC. Amino acid sequence: CSAWDSRGYTF.